The source of this T cell receptor (beta chain) is a study of human T cells and chemical hapten exposure. At the level of the study: Chiefly women, the patients showed alopecia areata, totalis or universalis.

Study results and caveats: Donors' alopecia may make their immune response differ from healthy people's.

Authors' analysis steps: Samples ranged from roughly 20,000 to 750,000 TCRs, with a median of 95,638. TCRdb itself ran the RACE reads through MiXCR, one entry per CDR3 protein. V and J calls and clone size were set by TCRdb, not the authors. This sample has a few hundred thousand distinct CDR3 sequences, with 5.5% found just once. This clonotype was seen many times. Its cognate antigen is unknown. The CDR3 has 14 residues. The germline gives CDR1 MNHEY, CDR2 SVGAGI. V lost 5 bases and J lost 5, with 13 bases in between. The time point was: pre-sensitization, week 0. The treatment denotes: therapeutic diphenylcyclopropenone sensitization with weekly scalp DPC.

This rearrangement joins TRBV6-5 to TRBJ2-1; tentatively, D is TRBD2 (6 bases). Sequencing used whole blood, obtained in connection with sensitization to the hapten diphenylcyclopropenone (DPC). The receptor was derived from a woman aged 18-29 years with alopecia areata. Some clones in this sample may be carry-over from other donors' samples. The CDR3 is CASSGVGGDNEQFF. The CDR3, as DNA: TGTGCCAGCAGTGGGGTGGGGGGAGACAATGAGCAGTTCTTC.